A single sample is the source of the 9 T cell receptor beta chains below, sequenced in a study of graft-versus-host responses after intestinal transplantation. These receptors lack a known antigen. Method: immunoSEQ multiplex PCR; TCRdb's copy keeps in-frame clones and lacks some. The data hold approximately 63,000 clones, with about 94% observed a single time. Material: unstimulated CD4+ T cells sorted from spleen or lymph node cells, obtained before transplant. These receptors were obtained from a human donor who was the organ donor for an intestinal transplant.

The chain joins TRBV6-1 to TRBJ2-1; 7 bases fit TRBD2. With V trimmed by 2 bases and J by 5 bases, 6 bases remained unmatched. This CDR3 comprises 15 residues. Germline V gene lookup returns CDR1 MNHNS and CDR2 SASEGT. CDR3 DNA: TGTGCCAGCAGTGAAAGGACTAGGGGTCACAATGAGCAGTTCTTC. This sequence encodes CASSERTRGHNEQFF.

The chain uses TRBV19 and TRBJ2-5, with 12 bases matching TRBD1. CDR3 length: 15 residues. CDR1 LNHDA and CDR2 SQIVND come from the germline V gene (reference sequence). V gave up 3 bases and J gave up 6 bases; unmatched junction bases: 5. CDR3 sequence reads: CASSMGTGGRKTQYF. CDR3 nucleotide sequence: TGTGCCAGTAGTATGGGGACAGGGGGCAGGAAGACCCAGTACTTC.

For this clone: The sample carries other DNA sequences with the same CDR3. V gene TRBV10-3 combines with J gene TRBJ1-6, with a possible D match to TRBD1 (5 bases). The germline V and J ends were trimmed by 10 bases and 7 bases, with 17 bases remaining between them. The CDR3 runs 14 residues. Germline V gene sequence: CDR1 ENHRY, CDR2 SYGVKD. CDR3 sequence: CATSSRGDNSPLHF. Written as DNA, the CDR3 is TGTGCCACCTCCAGCCGGGGGGACAATTCACCCCTCCACTTT.

The chain is built from TRBV19 and TRBJ2-2; D not resolved. This CDR3 spans 13 amino acids. CDR1 and CDR2 (germline): LNHDA, SQIVND (reference sequence). Trimming removed 2 bases from V and 7 bases from J, with 8 bases in between. The CDR3 sequence: CASSIPAIGELFF. CDR3 bases: TGTGCCAGTAGTATACCCGCTATCGGGGAGCTGTTTTTT.

The chain employs TRBV7-9 and TRBJ2-5; TRBD2 aligns across 12 bases. With the DNA end fitting TRBJ2-7 better, the J assignment may be wrong. Germline V gene data show CDR1 as SEHNR and CDR2 as FQNEAQ (reference sequence). The CDR3 runs 13 residues. This CDR3 is CAGQTSGGYEQYF. Written as DNA, the CDR3 is TGTGCCGGACAGACTAGCGGGGGCTACGAGCAGTACTTC.

This chain links TRBV7-3 with TRBJ2-5; tentatively, D is TRBD1 (6 bases). Trimming shortened V by 1 base and J by 5 bases, and 14 bases separated the two germline ends. Germline CDR1 is SGHTA and CDR2 is FQGTGA. The CDR3 totals 15 residues. The CDR3 nucleotides are TGTGCCAGCAGCTTAATTGGGGGCGGTTGGGAGACCCAGTACTTC. This translates into CASSLIGGGWETQYF.

Written as DNA, the CDR3 is TGTGCCAGCTCACGCGGGCTATTCTATGGCTACACCTTC. The encoded protein is CASSRGLFYGYTF. The rearrangement uses TRBV18 and TRBJ1-2; no clear D gene. Germline V gives CDR1 KGHSH, CDR2 LQKENI. The CDR3 has 13 amino acids. Trimming took 4 bases from V and 4 from J, leaving 10 bases between them.

The genes are TRBV6-1 and TRBJ1-2; D possibly corresponds to TRBD1 (5 bases). Per germline, CDR1 MNHNS and CDR2 SASEGT. V was shortened by 7 bases and J by 1 base, with 13 bases between the two germline ends. This CDR3 region has 14 residues. The DNA of the CDR3 is TGTGCCAGCACTCTGTCGGGACGTAACTATGGCTACACCTTC. It specifies CASTLSGRNYGYTF.

The genes are TRBV2 and TRBJ1-2; D is unclear. Germline CDR1 SNHLY, CDR2 FYNNEI. This CDR3 has 14 residues. The V and J ends lost 2 bases and 4 bases respectively, with 11 bases between them. For the CDR3, the DNA is TGTGCCAGCAGTGAAAGAATAGGATCCTATGGCTACACCTTC. Its translation: CASSERIGSYGYTF.